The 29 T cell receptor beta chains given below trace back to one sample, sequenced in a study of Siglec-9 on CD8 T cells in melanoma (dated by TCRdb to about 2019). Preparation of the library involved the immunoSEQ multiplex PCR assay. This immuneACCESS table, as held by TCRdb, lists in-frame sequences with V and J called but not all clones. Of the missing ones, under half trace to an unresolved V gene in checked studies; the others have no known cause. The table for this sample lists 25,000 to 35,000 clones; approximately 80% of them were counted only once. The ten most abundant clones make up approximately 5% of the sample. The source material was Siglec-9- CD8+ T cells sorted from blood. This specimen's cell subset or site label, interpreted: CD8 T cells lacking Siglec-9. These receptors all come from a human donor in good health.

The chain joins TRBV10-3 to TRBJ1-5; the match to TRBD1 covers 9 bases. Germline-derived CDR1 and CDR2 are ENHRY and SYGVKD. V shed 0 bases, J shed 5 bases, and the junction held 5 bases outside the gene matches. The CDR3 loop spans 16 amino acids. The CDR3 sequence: CAISESAGTGYQPQHF. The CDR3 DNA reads TGTGCCATCAGTGAGTCTGCCGGGACAGGGTATCAGCCCCAGCATTTT.

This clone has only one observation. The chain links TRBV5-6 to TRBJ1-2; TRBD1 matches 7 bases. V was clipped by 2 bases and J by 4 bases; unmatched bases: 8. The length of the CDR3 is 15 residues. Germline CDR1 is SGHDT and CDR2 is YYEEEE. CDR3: CASSLGTATSYGYTF. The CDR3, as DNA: TGTGCCAGCAGCTTAGGGACAGCAACGAGCTATGGCTACACCTTC.

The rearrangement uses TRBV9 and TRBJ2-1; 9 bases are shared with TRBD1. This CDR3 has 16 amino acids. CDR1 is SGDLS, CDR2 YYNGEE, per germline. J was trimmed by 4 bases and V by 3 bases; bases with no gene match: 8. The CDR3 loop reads CASSGTDRGRYNEQFF. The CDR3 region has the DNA TGTGCCAGCAGCGGAACCGACAGGGGGAGGTACAATGAGCAGTTCTTC.

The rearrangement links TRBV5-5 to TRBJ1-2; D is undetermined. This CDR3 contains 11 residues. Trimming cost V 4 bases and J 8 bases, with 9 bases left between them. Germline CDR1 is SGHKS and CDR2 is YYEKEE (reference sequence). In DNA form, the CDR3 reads TGTGCCAGCAGCCAGGAAGAGGGCTACACCTTC. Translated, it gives CASSQEEGYTF. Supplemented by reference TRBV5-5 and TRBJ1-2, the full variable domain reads DAGVTQSPTHLIKTRGQQVTLRCSPISGHKSVSWYQQVLGQGPQFIFQYYEKEERGRGNFPDRFSARQFPNYSSELNVNALLLGDSALYLCASSQEEGYTFGSGTRLTVV.

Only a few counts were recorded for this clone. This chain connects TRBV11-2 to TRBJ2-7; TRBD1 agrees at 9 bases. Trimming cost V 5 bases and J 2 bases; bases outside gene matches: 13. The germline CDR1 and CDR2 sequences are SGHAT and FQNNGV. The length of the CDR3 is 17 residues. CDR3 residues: CASSLGTGTGSTYEQYF. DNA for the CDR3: TGTGCCAGCAGCCTAGGAACCGGGACAGGGTCGACCTACGAGCAGTACTTC. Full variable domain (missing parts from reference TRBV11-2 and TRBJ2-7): EAGVAQSPRYKIIEKRQSVAFWCNPISGHATLYWYQQILGQGPKLLIQFQNNGVVDDSQLPKDRFSAERLKGVDSTLKIQPAKLEDSAVYLCASSLGTGTGSTYEQYFGPGTRLTVT.

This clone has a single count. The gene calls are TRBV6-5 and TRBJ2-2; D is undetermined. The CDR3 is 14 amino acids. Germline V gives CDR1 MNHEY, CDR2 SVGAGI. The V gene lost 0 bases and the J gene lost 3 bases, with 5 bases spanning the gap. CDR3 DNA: TGTGCCAGCAGTTACTCGTTAGACACCGGGGAGCTGTTTTTT. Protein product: CASSYSLDTGELFF.

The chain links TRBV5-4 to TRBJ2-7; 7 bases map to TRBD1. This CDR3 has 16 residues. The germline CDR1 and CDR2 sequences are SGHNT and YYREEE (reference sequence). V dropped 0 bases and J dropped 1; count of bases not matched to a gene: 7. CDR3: CASSLAGTGVSYEQYF. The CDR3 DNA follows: TGTGCCAGCAGCTTGGCAGGCACAGGGGTATCCTACGAGCAGTACTTC.

The CDR3 nucleotides are TGTGCCAGTAGTATTGGAGAGTATAGCAATCAGCCCCAGCATTTT. Protein: CASSIGEYSNQPQHF. The rearrangement links TRBV19 to TRBJ1-5, with unresolved D. Germline CDR1 and CDR2: LNHDA and SQIVND (reference sequence). The CDR3 has 15 residues. V was pared by 3 bases and J by 0 bases, with 9 bases between.

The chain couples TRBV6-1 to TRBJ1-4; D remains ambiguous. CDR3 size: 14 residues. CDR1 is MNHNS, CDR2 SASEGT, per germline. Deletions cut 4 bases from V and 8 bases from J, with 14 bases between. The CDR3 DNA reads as TGTGCCAGCAGTGCCGACCCGGCCCGGGAAAAACTGTTTTTT. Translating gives CASSADPAREKLFF.

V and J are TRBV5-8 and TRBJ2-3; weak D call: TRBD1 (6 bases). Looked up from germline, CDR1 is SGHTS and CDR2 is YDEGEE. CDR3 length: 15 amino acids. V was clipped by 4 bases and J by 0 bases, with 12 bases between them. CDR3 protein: CASSPGQSSTDTQYF. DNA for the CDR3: TGTGCCAGCAGCCCAGGACAGTCTAGCACAGATACGCAGTATTTT.

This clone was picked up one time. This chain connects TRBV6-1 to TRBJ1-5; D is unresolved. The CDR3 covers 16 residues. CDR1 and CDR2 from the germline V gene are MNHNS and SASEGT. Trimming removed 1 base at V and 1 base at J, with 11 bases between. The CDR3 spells CASSEGPFGSNQPQHF. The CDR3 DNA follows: TGTGCCAGCAGTGAAGGGCCATTTGGGAGCAATCAGCCCCAGCATTTT.

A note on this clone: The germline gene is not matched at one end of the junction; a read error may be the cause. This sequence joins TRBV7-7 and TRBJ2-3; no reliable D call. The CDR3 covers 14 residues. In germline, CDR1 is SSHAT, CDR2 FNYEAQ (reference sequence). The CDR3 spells CASSLERSRSPQYF. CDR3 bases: TGTGCTAGCAGCTTAGAAAGGAGTCGTTCGCCGCAGTATTTT. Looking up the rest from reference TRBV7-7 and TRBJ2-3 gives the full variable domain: GAGVSQSPRYKVTKRGQDVTLRCDPISSHATLYWYQQALGQGPEFLTYFNYEAQPDKSGLPSDRFSAERPEGSISTLTIQRTEQRDSAMYRCASSLERSRSPQYFGPGTRLTVL.

As DNA, the CDR3 is TGTGCCAGCAGCGTAGCTCTTGGTGTCTACGAGCAGTACTTC. Its protein product is CASSVALGVYEQYF. The chain combines TRBV9 with TRBJ2-7; no clear D. Between the trimmed V and J ends, which lost 0 bases and 3 bases, there was a span of 10 bases. The germline V gene has CDR1 SGDLS and CDR2 YYNGEE. This CDR3 region has 14 residues.

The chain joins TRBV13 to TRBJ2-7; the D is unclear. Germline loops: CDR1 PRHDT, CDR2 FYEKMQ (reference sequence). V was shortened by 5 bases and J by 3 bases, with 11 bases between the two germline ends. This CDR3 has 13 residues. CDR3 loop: CASSQKQGYEQYF. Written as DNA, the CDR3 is TGTGCCAGCAGCCAAAAACAAGGCTACGAGCAGTACTTC.

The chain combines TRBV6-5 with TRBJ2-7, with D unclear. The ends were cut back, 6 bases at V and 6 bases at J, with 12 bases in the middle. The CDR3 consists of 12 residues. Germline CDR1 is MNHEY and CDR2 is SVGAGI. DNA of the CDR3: TGTGCCAGCAGGCAGGCACCTAGCGAGCAGTACTTC. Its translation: CASRQAPSEQYF.

CDR3 bases: TGTGCCAGCAGCTGGTCAGGGGGCCTAGGCGAGCAGTACGTC. Protein: CASSWSGGLGEQYV. This rearrangement joins TRBV5-6 to TRBJ2-7; 8 bases agree with TRBD1. V lost 3 bases, J lost 6 bases, and 8 bases stayed unmatched. This CDR3 has 14 residues. Germline loops: CDR1 SGHDT, CDR2 YYEEEE.

Written as DNA, the CDR3 is TGTGCCAGCAGAATTGTACAGGGGGCGCTTGCAACTAATGAAAAACTGTTTTTT. This codes for CASRIVQGALATNEKLFF. This chain connects TRBV2 to TRBJ1-4; 9 bases are a match to TRBD1. CDR1 and CDR2 from the germline V gene are SNHLY and FYNNEI. This CDR3 is built from 18 residues. V was pared by 6 bases and J by 0 bases, with 11 bases of the junction left unmatched.

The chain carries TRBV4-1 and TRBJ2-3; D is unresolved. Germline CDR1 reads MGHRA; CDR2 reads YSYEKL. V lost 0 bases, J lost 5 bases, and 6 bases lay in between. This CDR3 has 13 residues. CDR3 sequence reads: CASSQESKDTQYF. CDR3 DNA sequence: TGCGCCAGCAGCCAAGAGTCGAAAGATACGCAGTATTTT.

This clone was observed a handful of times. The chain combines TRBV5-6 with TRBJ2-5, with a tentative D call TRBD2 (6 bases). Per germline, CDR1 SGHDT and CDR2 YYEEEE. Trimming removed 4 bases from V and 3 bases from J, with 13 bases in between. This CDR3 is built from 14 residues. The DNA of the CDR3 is TGTGCCAGCAGCACCCAAGGGAGGAAAGAGACCCAGTACTTC. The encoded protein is CASSTQGRKETQYF.

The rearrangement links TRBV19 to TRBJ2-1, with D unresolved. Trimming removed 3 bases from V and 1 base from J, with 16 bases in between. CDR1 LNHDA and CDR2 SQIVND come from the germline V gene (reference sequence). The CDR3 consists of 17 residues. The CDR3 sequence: CASSIPLRASSYNEQFF. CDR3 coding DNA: TGTGCCAGTAGTATCCCCCTCCGAGCGAGTTCCTACAATGAGCAGTTCTTC.

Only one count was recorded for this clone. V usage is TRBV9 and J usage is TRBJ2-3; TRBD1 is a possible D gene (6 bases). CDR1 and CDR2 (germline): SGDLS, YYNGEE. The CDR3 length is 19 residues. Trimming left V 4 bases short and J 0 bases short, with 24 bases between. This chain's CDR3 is CASSPHAVQGKASTDTQYF. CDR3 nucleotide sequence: TGTGCCAGCAGCCCCCATGCCGTTCAGGGGAAGGCTAGCACAGATACGCAGTATTTT.

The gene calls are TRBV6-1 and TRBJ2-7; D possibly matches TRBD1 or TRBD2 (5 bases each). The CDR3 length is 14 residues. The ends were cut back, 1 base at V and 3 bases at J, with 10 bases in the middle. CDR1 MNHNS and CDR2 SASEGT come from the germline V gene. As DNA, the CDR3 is TGTGCCAGCAGTGAAGGGACGGGGCTCTACGAGCAGTACGTC. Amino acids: CASSEGTGLYEQYV.

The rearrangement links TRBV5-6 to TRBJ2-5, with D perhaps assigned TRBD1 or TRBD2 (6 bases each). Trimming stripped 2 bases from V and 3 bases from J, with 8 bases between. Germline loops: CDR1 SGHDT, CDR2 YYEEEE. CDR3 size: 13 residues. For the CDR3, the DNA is TGTGCCAGCAGCTTAAGGGGGGAAGAGACCCAGTACTTC. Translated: CASSLRGEETQYF.

CDR3 sequence (DNA): TGTGCCACCCTAGCGGGAGCGGTCACAGATACGCAGTATTTT. Translated: CATLAGAVTDTQYF. V is TRBV7-9 and J is TRBJ2-3; 10 nucleotides agree with TRBD2. Trimming took 10 bases from V and 2 from J; bases not matched to a gene: 6. CDR3 length: 14 residues. The germline V gene has CDR1 SEHNR and CDR2 FQNEAQ (reference sequence).

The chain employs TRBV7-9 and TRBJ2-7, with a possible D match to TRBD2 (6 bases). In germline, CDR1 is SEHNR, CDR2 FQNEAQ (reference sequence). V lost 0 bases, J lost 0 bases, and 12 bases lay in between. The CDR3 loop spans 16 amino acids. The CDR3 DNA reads TGTGCCAGCAGCTTAGCGGGGGGAATTTACTCCTACGAGCAGTACTTC. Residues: CASSLAGGIYSYEQYF.

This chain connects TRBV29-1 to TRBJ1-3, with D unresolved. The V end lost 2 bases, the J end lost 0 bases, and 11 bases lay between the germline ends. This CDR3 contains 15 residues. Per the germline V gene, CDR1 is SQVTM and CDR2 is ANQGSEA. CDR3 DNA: TGCAGCGTTGAATCACCCCAGGTCTCTGGAAACACCATATATTTT. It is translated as CSVESPQVSGNTIYF. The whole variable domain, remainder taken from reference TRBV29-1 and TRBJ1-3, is SAVISQKPSRDICQRGTSLTIQCQVDSQVTMMFWYRQQPGQSLTLIATANQGSEATYESGFVIDKFPISRPNLTFSTLTVSNMSPEDSSIYLCSVESPQVSGNTIYFGEGSWLTVV.

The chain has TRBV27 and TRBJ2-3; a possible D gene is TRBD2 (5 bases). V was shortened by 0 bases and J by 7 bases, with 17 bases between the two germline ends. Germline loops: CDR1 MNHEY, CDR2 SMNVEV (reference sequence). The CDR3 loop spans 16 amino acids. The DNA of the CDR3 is TGTGCCAGCAGTTTATCCCCCTCGCTAGCTCACCATACGCAGTATTTT. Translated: CASSLSPSLAHHTQYF.

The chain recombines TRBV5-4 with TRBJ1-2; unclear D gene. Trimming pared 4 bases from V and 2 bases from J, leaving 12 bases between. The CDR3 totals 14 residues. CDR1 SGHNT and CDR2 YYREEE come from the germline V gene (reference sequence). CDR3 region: CASSGTGLNYGYTF. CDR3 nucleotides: TGTGCCAGCAGCGGAACCGGTCTAAACTATGGCTACACCTTC. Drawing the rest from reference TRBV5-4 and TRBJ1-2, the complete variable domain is ETGVTQSPTHLIKTRGQQVTLRCSSQSGHNTVSWYQQALGQGPQFIFQYYREEENGRGNFPPRFSGLQFPNYSSELNVNALELDDSALYLCASSGTGLNYGYTFGSGTRLTVV.

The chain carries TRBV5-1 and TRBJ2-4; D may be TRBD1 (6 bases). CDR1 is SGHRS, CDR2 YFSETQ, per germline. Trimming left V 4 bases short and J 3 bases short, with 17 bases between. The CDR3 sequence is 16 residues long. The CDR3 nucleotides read TGCGCCAGCAGCCCCTCACAGGGTTCGCTCAAAAACATTCAGTACTTC. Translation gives CASSPSQGSLKNIQYF.